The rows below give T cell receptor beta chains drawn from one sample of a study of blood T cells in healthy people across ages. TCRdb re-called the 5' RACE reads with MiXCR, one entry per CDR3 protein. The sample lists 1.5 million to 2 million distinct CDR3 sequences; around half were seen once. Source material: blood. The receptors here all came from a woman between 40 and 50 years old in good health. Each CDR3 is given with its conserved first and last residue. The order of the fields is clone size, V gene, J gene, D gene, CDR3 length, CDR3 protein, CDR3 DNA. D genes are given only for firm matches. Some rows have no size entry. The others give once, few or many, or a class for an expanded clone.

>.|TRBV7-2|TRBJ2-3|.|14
CASRIRLSTDTQYF
TGTGCCAGCAGAATTAGACTGAGCACAGATACGCAGTATTTT
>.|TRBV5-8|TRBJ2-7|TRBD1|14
CASSTWTGTIEQYF
TGTGCCAGCAGCACCTGGACAGGTACTATCGAGCAGTACTTC
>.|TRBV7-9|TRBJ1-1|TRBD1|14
CASRIETGRAEAFF
TGTGCCAGCAGGATCGAGACAGGGAGGGCTGAAGCTTTCTTT
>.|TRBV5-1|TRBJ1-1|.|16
CASNRGVGGLNTEAFF
TGCGCCAGCAACCGTGGGGTTGGAGGGTTGAACACTGAAGCTTTCTTT
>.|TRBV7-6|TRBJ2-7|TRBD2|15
CASSPLAGIYGEQYF
TGTGCCAGCAGCCCGCTAGCGGGGATCTACGGAGAGCAGTACTTC
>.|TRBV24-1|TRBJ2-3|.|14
CATSDSDRTDTQYF
TGTGCCACCAGTGATTCCGACCGCACAGATACGCAGTATTTT
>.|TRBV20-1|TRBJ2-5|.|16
CSARDRSRGLQETQYF
TGCAGTGCTAGAGATCGTTCGCGGGGGCTCCAAGAGACCCAGTACTTC
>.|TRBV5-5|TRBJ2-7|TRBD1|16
CASNDGVPGQGYEQYF
TGTGCCAGCAATGACGGAGTCCCGGGACAGGGGTACGAGCAGTACTTC
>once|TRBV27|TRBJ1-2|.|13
CASSLGFPGGYTF
TGTGCCAGCAGTTTAGGTTTTCCTGGGGGCTACACCTTC
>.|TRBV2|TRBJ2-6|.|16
CASSEMGISGANVLTF
TGTGCCAGCAGTGAAATGGGCATCTCTGGGGCCAACGTCCTGACTTTC
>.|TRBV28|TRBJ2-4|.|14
CASSLKGLENIQYF
TGTGCCAGCAGTTTAAAAGGGTTGGAAAACATTCAGTACTTC
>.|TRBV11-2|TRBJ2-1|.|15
CASSLVKTGPGQQFF
TGTGCCAGCAGCTTAGTTAAGACGGGCCCGGGACAGCAGTTCTTC
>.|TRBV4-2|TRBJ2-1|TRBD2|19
CASSQRGAGAGGLLNEQFF
TGTGCCAGCAGCCAACGGGGAGCAGGGGCGGGGGGTCTCTTGAATGAGCAGTTCTTC
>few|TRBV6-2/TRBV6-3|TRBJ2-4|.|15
CASSYGGSGKNIQYF
TGTGCCAGCAGTTACGGGGGCAGCGGCAAAAACATTCAGTACTTC
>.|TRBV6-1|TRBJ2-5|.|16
CASSERGGSLMETQYF
TGTGCCAGCAGTGAACGAGGGGGGAGCTTAATGGAGACCCAGTACTTC
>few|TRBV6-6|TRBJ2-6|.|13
CASKDSGANVLTF
TGTGCCAGCAAGGACTCTGGGGCCAACGTCCTGACTTTC
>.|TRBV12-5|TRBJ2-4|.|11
CASGLVLSEYF
TGTGCTAGTGGTTTGGTACTTTCTGAGTACTTC
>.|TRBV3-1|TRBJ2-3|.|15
CASSQEGLLTDTQYF
TGTGCCAGCAGCCAAGAGGGCCTACTCACAGATACGCAGTATTTT
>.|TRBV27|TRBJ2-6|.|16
CASSSILRSGANVLTF
TGTGCCAGCAGTTCAATCTTACGCTCTGGGGCCAACGTCCTGACTTTC
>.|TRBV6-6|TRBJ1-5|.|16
CASSYYGVPSSQPQHF
TGTGCCAGCAGTTACTACGGGGTCCCCAGCTCCCAGCCCCAGCATTTT
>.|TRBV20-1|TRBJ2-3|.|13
CSALLGPTDTQYF
TGCAGTGCGTTACTCGGGCCCACAGATACGCAGTATTTT
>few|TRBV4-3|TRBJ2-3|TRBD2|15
CASSHSSGVTDTQYF
TGCGCCAGCAGCCACTCGAGCGGGGTCACAGATACGCAGTATTTT
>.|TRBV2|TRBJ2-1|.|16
CASSEAKQVNHNEQFF
TGTGCCAGCAGTGAAGCCAAGCAGGTAAACCACAATGAGCAGTTCTTC
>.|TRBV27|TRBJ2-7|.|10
CARSNYEQYF
TGTGCCAGAAGCAACTACGAGCAGTACTTC
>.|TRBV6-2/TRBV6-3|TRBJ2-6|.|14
CASGWGAGANVLTF
TGTGCCAGCGGATGGGGGGCTGGGGCCAACGTCCTGACTTTC
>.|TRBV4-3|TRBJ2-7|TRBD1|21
CASSQEFWAFATGTDIYEQYF
TGCGCCAGCAGCCAAGAGTTTTGGGCTTTTGCGACAGGGACCGACATCTACGAGCAGTACTTC
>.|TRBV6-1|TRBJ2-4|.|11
CASEHDYVQYF
TGTGCCAGCGAACACGACTACGTGCAGTACTTC
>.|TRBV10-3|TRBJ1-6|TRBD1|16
CAISGPGTGAGSPLHF
TGTGCCATCAGTGGGCCCGGGACAGGGGCTGGATCACCCCTCCACTTT
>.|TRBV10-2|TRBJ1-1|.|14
CASTLEGFRAEAFF
TGCGCCAGCACTTTAGAGGGTTTCAGGGCTGAAGCTTTCTTT
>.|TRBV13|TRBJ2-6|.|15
CASSMAGSGANVLTF
TGTGCCAGCAGCATGGCAGGCTCTGGGGCCAACGTCCTGACTTTC
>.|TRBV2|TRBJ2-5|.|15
CASSKGPSHRETQYF
TGTGCCAGCAGTAAAGGACCATCCCATCGAGAGACCCAGTACTTC
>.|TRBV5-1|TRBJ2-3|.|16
CASSPPSRAPPDTQYF
TGCGCCAGCAGCCCACCGAGCCGGGCGCCCCCAGATACGCAGTATTTT
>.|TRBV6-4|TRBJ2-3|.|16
CASSSLGGGFADTQYF
TGTGCCAGCAGTTCTTTGGGCGGGGGCTTCGCAGATACGCAGTATTTT
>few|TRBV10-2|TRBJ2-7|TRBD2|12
CASRLAGGEQYF
TGCGCCAGTCGACTAGCGGGGGGCGAGCAGTACTTC
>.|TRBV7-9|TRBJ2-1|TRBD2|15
CATAQRGPDYNEQFF
TGTGCCACCGCTCAGCGGGGGCCGGACTACAATGAGCAGTTCTTC
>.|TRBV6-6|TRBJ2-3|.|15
CAITLLGQATDTQYF
TGTGCCATCACACTCCTCGGGCAGGCCACAGATACGCAGTATTTT
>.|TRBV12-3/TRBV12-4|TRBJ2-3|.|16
CASSLVGRVRSDTQYF
TGTGCCAGCAGTTTAGTAGGCAGGGTGAGGTCAGATACGCAGTATTTT
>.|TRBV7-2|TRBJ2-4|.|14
CASSLVQPKNIQYF
TGTGCCAGCAGCTTAGTTCAGCCAAAAAACATTCAGTACTTC
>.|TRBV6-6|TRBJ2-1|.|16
CASSSPTQRSYNEQFF
TGTGCCAGCAGCTCCCCCACACAGCGCTCCTACAATGAGCAGTTCTTC
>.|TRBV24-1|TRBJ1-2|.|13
CATSDLRFHGYTF
TGTGCCACCAGTGATTTGCGTTTTCATGGCTACACCTTC
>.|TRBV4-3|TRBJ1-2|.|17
CASSQDLQGTTLIGYTF
TGCGCCAGCAGCCAAGATCTGCAGGGAACAACCCTAATCGGCTACACCTTC
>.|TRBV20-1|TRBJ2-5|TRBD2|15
CSAILGGTSANEQYF
TGCAGTGCTATCCTGGGGGGGACTAGTGCAAATGAGCAGTACTTC
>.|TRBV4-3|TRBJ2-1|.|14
CASSPGLQAGEQFF
TGCGCCAGCAGCCCAGGTTTGCAAGCTGGTGAGCAGTTCTTC
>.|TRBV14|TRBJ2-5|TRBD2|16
CASSQAFRGGAGEQYF
TGTGCCAGCAGCCAAGCGTTTCGCGGGGGGGCCGGTGAGCAGTACTTC
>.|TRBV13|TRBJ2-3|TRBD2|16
CASSTLAGGPTDTQYF
TGTGCCAGCAGCACTCTAGCGGGGGGGCCGACAGATACGCAGTATTTT
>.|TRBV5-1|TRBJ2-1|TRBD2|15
CASSSSTSGAWEQFF
TGCGCCAGCAGCTCGTCGACTAGCGGGGCTTGGGAGCAGTTCTTC
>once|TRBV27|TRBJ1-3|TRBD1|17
CASSPRQGTSSGNTIYF
TGTGCCAGCAGCCCAAGACAGGGGACCAGCTCTGGAAACACCATATATTTT
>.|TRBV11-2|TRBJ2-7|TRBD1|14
CASSLDREYYEQYF
TGTGCCAGCAGCTTGGACAGGGAGTACTACGAGCAGTACTTC
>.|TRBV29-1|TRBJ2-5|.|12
CSGWTLPETQYF
TGCAGCGGTTGGACACTCCCAGAGACCCAGTACTTC
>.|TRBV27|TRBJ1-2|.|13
CASSGTQGYGYTF
TGTGCCAGCAGTGGGACGCAGGGGTATGGCTACACCTTC
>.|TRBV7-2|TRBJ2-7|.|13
CASSFGVYNEQYF
TGTGCCAGCAGCTTCGGAGTCTACAATGAGCAGTACTTC
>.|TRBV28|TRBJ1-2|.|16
CASSPDIPPGNYGYTF
TGTGCCAGCAGTCCAGACATTCCGCCCGGGAACTATGGCTACACCTTC
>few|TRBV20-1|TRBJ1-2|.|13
CSARSGAAGGYTF
TGCAGTGCTAGATCGGGGGCAGCCGGTGGCTACACCTTC
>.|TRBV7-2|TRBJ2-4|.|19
CASSPKGGAPALAKNIQYF
TGTGCCAGCAGCCCCAAGGGGGGGGCCCCCGCACTAGCCAAAAACATTCAGTACTTC
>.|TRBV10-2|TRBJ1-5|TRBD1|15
CASRLRQGDNQPQHF
TGCGCCAGCAGACTAAGACAGGGGGATAATCAGCCCCAGCATTTT
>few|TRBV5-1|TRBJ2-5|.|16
CASSLAAPVRQETQYF
TGCGCCAGCAGCTTGGCGGCTCCAGTACGGCAAGAGACCCAGTACTTC
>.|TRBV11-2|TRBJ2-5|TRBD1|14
CASSLEAGGETQYF
TGTGCCAGCAGCTTAGAGGCAGGGGGAGAGACCCAGTACTTC
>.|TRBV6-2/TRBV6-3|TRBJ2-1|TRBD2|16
CASRVGGISSYNEQFF
TGTGCCAGCCGGGTCGGGGGGATCAGCTCCTACAATGAGCAGTTCTTC